The entry that follows covers one T cell receptor (beta chain) sequence. The sample is drawn from a study of blood T cell repertoires in COVID-19. For the study at large: Acute and convalescent COVID-19 specimens originated in the United States, Italy and Spain. The analysed material was cDNA or gDNA that came from T cells, B-cell-depleted T cells, or PBMCs.

Trimming shortened V by 1 base and J by 3 bases, and 6 bases separated the two germline ends. The CDR3 is 13 amino acids. Germline V lookup: CDR1 MGHDK, CDR2 SYGVNS. In the study's own analysis: How many nucleated cells were present was estimated from reference gene primer amplification. Produced via immunoSEQ multiplex PCR; TCRdb's table is partial and in-frame only. V and J calls and clone size follow that table, whereas D and trimming were derived from the DNA. The sample records 50,000 to 60,000 clones, roughly 86% being singletons. The source is a man aged 55 to 69 with active COVID-19. The gene calls are TRBV25-1 and TRBJ1-1; D remains ambiguous. Specimen: peripheral blood. The CDR3 here is CASSEFTDTEAFF. The CDR3 DNA follows: TGTGCCAGCAGTGAATTTACGGACACTGAAGCTTTCTTT.